The 31 T cell receptor beta chains below come from one sample, sequenced in a study of human T cells and chemical hapten exposure. TCRdb analysed the RACE reads with MiXCR anew, one entry per CDR3 protein. This table holds roughly 49,000 distinct CDR3 sequences, 4.3% found once. The time point is: healthy volunteer bleed at 2 weeks. The authors' total RNA extraction used unfractionated whole blood. The sequenced sample consisted of whole blood. Receptors originate from a female donor in good health. Some clones in this sample may be carry-over from other donors' samples.

This clonotype was found many times. The chain employs TRBV27 and TRBJ1-4; tentatively, D is TRBD1 (5 bases). The CDR3 contains 16 residues. Germline V gene sequence: CDR1 MNHEY, CDR2 SMNVEV (reference sequence). The germline V and J ends were trimmed by 10 bases and 4 bases, with 22 bases remaining between them. The CDR3: CATRENAAGYNEKLFF. Here the CDR3 DNA reads TGTGCCACCCGAGAAAACGCGGCAGGGTATAATGAAAAACTGTTTTTT.

This clonotype came up many times. The rearrangement links TRBV5-1 to TRBJ1-2; D gene ambiguous. The CDR3 contains 16 residues. Trimming cost V 1 base and J 0 bases, with 13 bases left between them. Germline V gene data show CDR1 as SGHRS and CDR2 as YFSETQ. The CDR3 nucleotides are TGCGCCAGCAGCTTGACATCCGAAGCATCTAACTATGGCTACACCTTC. Its protein is CASSLTSEASNYGYTF. The full variable domain, rest sourced from reference TRBV5-1 and TRBJ1-2, is KAGVTQTPRYLIKTRGQQVTLSCSPISGHRSVSWYQQTPGQGLQFLFEYFSETQRNKGNFPGRFSGRQFSNSRSEMNVSTLELGDSALYLCASSLTSEASNYGYTFGSGTRLTVV.

The sample holds many counts of this clonotype. The chain links TRBV3-1 to TRBJ1-5; no clear D gene. This CDR3 contains 14 residues. Germline-derived CDR1 and CDR2 are LGHDT and YNNKEL (reference sequence). Trimming left V 1 base short and J 2 bases short, with 6 bases between. The CDR3 here is CASSQGPGNQPQHF. CDR3 coding DNA: TGTGCCAGCAGCCAAGGACCGGGCAATCAGCCCCAGCATTTT.

This clonotype has a count of ten or more. The chain joins TRBV20-1 to TRBJ1-5, with D unresolved. Trimming shortened V by 7 bases and J by 3 bases, and 16 bases separated the two germline ends. The CDR3 extends over 14 amino acids. Germline CDR1 and CDR2: DFQATT and SNEGSKA (reference sequence). The CDR3 coding sequence is TGCAGTGTTACGTCGACGGGGATCAATCAGCCCCAGCATTTT. Its protein product is CSVTSTGINQPQHF.

This clonotype was recorded a few times. The V call is TRBV12-3 or TRBV12-4, the J call TRBJ1-6; tentative D call: TRBD1 (5 bases). V was cut by 7 bases and J by 6 bases, with 16 bases left in between. This CDR3 has 15 residues. The CDR3 DNA follows: TGTGCCAGCACGAGGGGTTTCCTGTTTAATTCACCCCTCCACTTT. Translation: CASTRGFLFNSPLHF.

This clonotype was found many times. The chain combines TRBV29-1 with TRBJ1-1; D might be TRBD1 (5 bases). Germline CDR1 reads SQVTM; CDR2 reads ANQGSEA. This CDR3 contains 11 residues. Trimming stripped 7 bases from V and 10 bases from J, with 16 bases between. CDR3 residues: CSARERGVAFF. The CDR3 nucleotides are TGCAGCGCCCGGGAACGGGGGGTAGCTTTCTTT.

This clonotype was counted many times. The V gene is TRBV12-3 or TRBV12-4, the J gene TRBJ1-1; tentatively, D is TRBD1 (6 bases). Deletions cut 5 bases from V and 6 bases from J, with 13 bases between. There are 13 residues in the CDR3. CDR3 nucleotide sequence: TGTGCCAGCAGTATTAAGGGGGGCGCTGAAGCTTTCTTT. Translated: CASSIKGGAEAFF.

The sample holds many counts of this clonotype. This chain connects TRBV24-1 to TRBJ1-5, with 9 bases aligning to TRBD1. Germline V gene lookup returns CDR1 KGHDR and CDR2 SFDVKD. V lost 5 bases, J lost 5 bases, and 6 bases stayed unmatched. This CDR3 is built from 15 residues. This CDR3 reads CATSGARTGDQPQHF. As DNA, the CDR3 is TGTGCCACCAGTGGTGCGCGGACAGGGGATCAGCCCCAGCATTTT.

This clonotype was counted many times. The chain has TRBV6-5 and TRBJ2-2; possibly TRBD1 for D (6 bases). The V gene lost 5 bases and the J gene lost 6 bases, with 19 bases spanning the gap. The CDR3 has 16 amino acids. CDR1 is MNHEY and CDR2 is SVGAGI in the germline V gene. The CDR3 DNA reads as TGTGCCAGCAGTCAGCTGGACCACAGGGACCCCGGGGAGCTGTTTTTT. Protein: CASSQLDHRDPGELFF.

This clonotype has a count of ten or more. The genes are TRBV4-3 and TRBJ2-7; D unresolved. Germline-derived CDR1 and CDR2 are LGHNA and YSLEER. V lost 2 bases and J lost 4, with 21 bases in between. The CDR3 loop spans 17 amino acids. CDR3 DNA: TGCGCCAGCAGCCAATTTGTATCGGACCTGTCTCTTTACGAGCAGTACTTC. The encoded protein is CASSQFVSDLSLYEQYF.

This clonotype was seen at least ten times. The rearrangement joins TRBV28 to TRBJ1-4; TRBD1 matches 7 bases. This CDR3 has 20 residues. With V trimmed by 6 bases and J by 6 bases, 25 bases remained unmatched. Germline-derived CDR1 and CDR2 are MDHEN and SYDVKM. CDR3 sequence: CASSPLLRLVIRTGDEKLFF. Here the CDR3 DNA reads TGTGCCAGCAGCCCTCTTCTACGGTTGGTCATAAGAACAGGGGATGAAAAACTGTTTTTT. Combining the CDR3 with reference TRBV28 and TRBJ1-4 gives the whole variable domain DVKVTQSSRYLVKRTGEKVFLECVQDMDHENMFWYRQDPGLGLRLIYFSYDVKMKEKGDIPEGYSVSREKKERFSLILESASTNQTSMYLCASSPLLRLVIRTGDEKLFFGSGTQLSVL.

This clonotype was observed at least ten times. This sequence joins TRBV5-1 and TRBJ1-1; D perhaps matches TRBD1 (5 bases). There are 15 residues in the CDR3. The germline V and J ends were trimmed by 3 bases and 4 bases, with 16 bases remaining between them. Germline CDR1 reads SGHRS; CDR2 reads YFSETQ. This CDR3 is CASSSSTGSVTEAFF. The CDR3 coding sequence is TGCGCCAGCAGCTCCTCAACAGGATCGGTCACTGAAGCTTTCTTT.

This clonotype was observed at least ten times. The chain carries TRBV5-5 and TRBJ1-2; weak D call: TRBD1 (6 bases). The V end was cut by 4 bases, the J end by 2 bases, with 15 bases between. The CDR3 sequence is 15 residues long. Germline values: CDR1 SGHKS, CDR2 YYEKEE (reference sequence). CDR3 nucleotides: TGTGCCAGCAGCCGACTCCGGACAGAGAACTATGGCTACACCTTC. Its translation is CASSRLRTENYGYTF.

This clonotype was seen ten or more times. The chain couples TRBV2 to TRBJ2-5; unclear D gene. Germline CDR1 and CDR2: SNHLY and FYNNEI. The CDR3 has 14 amino acids. The ends were cut back, 7 bases at V and 2 bases at J, with 14 bases in the middle. The DNA for the CDR3 is TGTGCCAGCAAATCGCGATATCTTCAAGAGACCCAGTACTTC. Protein sequence: CASKSRYLQETQYF.

This clonotype was counted at least ten times. This sequence joins TRBV7-8 and TRBJ1-4; a weak D match, TRBD1 (5 bases). Between the trimmed V and J ends, which lost 1 base and 8 bases, there was a span of 20 bases. CDR3 length: 17 residues. CDR1 SGHVS and CDR2 FQNEAQ come from the germline V gene. The CDR3 here is CASSLESRRGYREKLFF. CDR3 DNA: TGTGCCAGCAGCTTAGAGAGCAGACGGGGGTATAGAGAAAAACTGTTTTTT.

This clonotype appeared many times. The CDR3 reads CASSSKRWGSNEKLFF. In DNA, the CDR3 is TGCGCCAGCAGCTCAAAGAGGTGGGGATCTAATGAAAAACTGTTTTTT. The chain uses TRBV5-1 and TRBJ1-4; D not certain. V lost 3 bases to trimming and J lost 3 bases, with 15 bases between them. Germline values: CDR1 SGHRS, CDR2 YFSETQ. The CDR3 contains 16 residues. Together with reference TRBV5-1 and TRBJ1-4, the CDR3 gives the full variable domain: KAGVTQTPRYLIKTRGQQVTLSCSPISGHRSVSWYQQTPGQGLQFLFEYFSETQRNKGNFPGRFSGRQFSNSRSEMNVSTLELGDSALYLCASSSKRWGSNEKLFFGSGTQLSVL.

This clonotype was recorded many times. The chain has TRBV19 and TRBJ1-5, with D perhaps matching TRBD1 (6 bases). With 2 bases removed from V and 2 bases from J, the gap between germline ends came to 13 bases. This CDR3 spans 16 amino acids. Germline V gives CDR1 LNHDA, CDR2 SQIVND (reference sequence). The CDR3 sequence: CASSIRGGKGNQPQHF. The CDR3 DNA follows: TGTGCCAGTAGTATACGAGGGGGTAAGGGCAATCAGCCCCAGCATTTT.

This clonotype has ten or more counts. The CDR3 loop is CASSHKAGQETQYF. CDR3 DNA: TGTGCCAGCAGCCACAAGGCGGGGCAAGAGACCCAGTACTTC. This chain connects TRBV4-2 to TRBJ2-5; D perhaps matches TRBD2 (6 bases). Germline loops: CDR1 LGHNA, CDR2 YNFKEQ. The CDR3 loop spans 14 amino acids. V lost 3 bases, J lost 2 bases, and 10 bases lay in between.

This clonotype was detected once. The J gene is TRBJ2-3, the V gene TRBV9, with a possible D match to TRBD1 (6 bases). Trimming stripped 0 bases from V and 6 bases from J, with 14 bases between. The CDR3 extends over 15 amino acids. Germline loops: CDR1 SGDLS, CDR2 YYNGEE. The CDR3 is CASSVAWTEEDTQYF. The CDR3 coding sequence is TGTGCCAGCAGCGTAGCTTGGACAGAGGAGGATACGCAGTATTTT.

This clonotype was counted many times. This chain links TRBV7-2 with TRBJ1-5; D call uncertain. V gave up 4 bases and J gave up 4 bases, with 20 bases separating them. The CDR3 covers 17 residues. CDR1 SGHTA and CDR2 FQGNSA come from the germline V gene. In DNA, the CDR3 is TGTGCCAGCAGCTATAAATTAACGGGCGCAGGAAATCAGCCCCAGCATTTT. Its protein is CASSYKLTGAGNQPQHF.

This clonotype showed up many times. The chain combines TRBV20-1 with TRBJ2-3; TRBD1 agrees at 11 bases. The junction had 6 bases not matched to a gene; V was cut back by 0 bases and J by 4 bases. Germline V gene data show CDR1 as DFQATT and CDR2 as SNEGSKA (reference sequence). The CDR3 runs 16 residues. CDR3 sequence (DNA): TGCAGTGCTAGAGATCGGACAGGGGGCCCTTCAGATACGCAGTATTTT. Its translation is CSARDRTGGPSDTQYF.

This clonotype came up many times. This sequence joins TRBV20-1 and TRBJ2-7; 14 nucleotides align to TRBD2. The CDR3 covers 16 residues. Germline CDR1 is DFQATT and CDR2 is SNEGSKA (reference sequence). The V gene end was trimmed by 2 bases and the J gene end by 6 bases; junction bases not matched to a gene: 9. CDR3 coding DNA: TGCAGTGCTAGAACGACTAGCGGGGGGGCGGGCGGCGAGCAGTACTTC. It yields the protein CSARTTSGGAGGEQYF.

This clonotype was recorded at least ten times. The V and J genes are TRBV19 and TRBJ1-1; D is unresolved. Germline CDR1 LNHDA, CDR2 SQIVND (reference sequence). The germline V and J ends were trimmed by 1 base and 0 bases, with 12 bases remaining between them. This CDR3 region has 16 residues. The CDR3 sequence: CASSIGKPGMNTEAFF. For the CDR3, the DNA is TGTGCCAGTAGTATAGGTAAACCGGGGATGAACACTGAAGCTTTCTTT.

Many counts were recorded for this clonotype. This chain's CDR3 is CASSSPGEATEAFF. CDR3 coding DNA: TGTGCCAGCAGTTCCCCCGGAGAGGCCACTGAAGCTTTCTTT. This chain uses TRBV12-3 or TRBV12-4 with TRBJ1-1; no firm D call. V lost 4 bases to trimming and J lost 4 bases, with 13 bases between them. The CDR3 loop spans 14 amino acids.

Comment on this clonotype: A much larger clone is a single base away; this may be a read error. As the CDR3 is not closed by the conserved phenylalanine or tryptophan, this likely results from a read error. The chain employs TRBV20-1 and TRBJ1-2; TRBD1 might be the D (5 bases). The germline V gene encodes CDR1 DFQATT and CDR2 SNEGSKA (reference sequence). The CDR3 sequence is 12 residues long. Trimming cost V 3 bases and J 4 bases, with 9 bases left between them. The chain's CDR3 is CSARTGTYGYTS. In nucleotides, the CDR3 is TGCAGTGCTAGGACGGGGACCTATGGCTACACCTCC.

This clonotype was picked up many times. The gene calls are TRBV7-6 and TRBJ1-1, with a weak D call TRBD1 (6 bases). V was pared by 1 base and J by 6 bases, with 15 bases between. The CDR3 extends over 15 amino acids. From germline, CDR1 is SGHVS and CDR2 FNYEAQ. DNA of the CDR3: TGTGCCAGCAGCTTAGTGTTGGGGGCGAGCGCTGAAGCTTTCTTT. Protein product: CASSLVLGASAEAFF.

This clonotype was recorded at least ten times. This rearrangement joins TRBV2 to TRBJ2-4; no reliable D call. The ends were cut back, 6 bases at V and 7 bases at J, with 7 bases in the middle. The germline V gene encodes CDR1 SNHLY and CDR2 FYNNEI. This CDR3 is 11 amino acids long. The chain's CDR3 is CASRPENIQYF. The DNA of the CDR3 is TGTGCCAGCAGACCCGAGAACATTCAGTACTTC.

The table lists this clonotype with many counts. The genes are TRBV5-1 and TRBJ1-1, with a weak D call TRBD1 (6 bases). Looked up from germline, CDR1 is SGHRS and CDR2 is YFSETQ. The CDR3 consists of 16 residues. V gave up 0 bases and J gave up 1 base, with 13 bases separating them. CDR3 sequence: CASSLGAGEGNTEAFF. The CDR3 DNA is TGCGCCAGCAGCTTGGGGGCAGGGGAGGGGAACACTGAAGCTTTCTTT.

This clonotype was recorded at least ten times. For the CDR3, the DNA is TGTGCCAGCAGTCCCGCCCCCGGGCCGGGCGAGCAGTACTTC. It specifies CASSPAPGPGEQYF. The chain links TRBV28 to TRBJ2-7; D gene unclear. The ends were cut back, 5 bases at V and 6 bases at J, with 17 bases in the middle. The CDR3 totals 14 residues. Germline lookup yields CDR1 MDHEN and CDR2 SYDVKM.

This clonotype has at least ten counts. The V and J genes are TRBV7-9 and TRBJ1-4; the match to TRBD1 covers 7 bases. Unmatched junction bases numbered 3, after V lost 5 bases and J lost 6 bases. The CDR3 has 13 residues. Looked up from germline, CDR1 is SEHNR and CDR2 is FQNEAQ (reference sequence). The CDR3 here is CASSLGTDEKLFF. CDR3 DNA: TGTGCCAGCAGCCTGGGGACAGATGAAAAACTGTTTTTT.

This clonotype was detected many times. The chain combines TRBV7-9 with TRBJ2-3; weak D call: TRBD1 (5 bases). In germline, CDR1 is SEHNR, CDR2 FQNEAQ (reference sequence). Trimming shortened V by 5 bases and J by 0 bases, and 12 bases separated the two germline ends. This CDR3 is built from 15 residues. CDR3 bases: TGTGCCAGCAGCCCTCAGGGCCTAAGCACAGATACGCAGTATTTT. This translates into CASSPQGLSTDTQYF.